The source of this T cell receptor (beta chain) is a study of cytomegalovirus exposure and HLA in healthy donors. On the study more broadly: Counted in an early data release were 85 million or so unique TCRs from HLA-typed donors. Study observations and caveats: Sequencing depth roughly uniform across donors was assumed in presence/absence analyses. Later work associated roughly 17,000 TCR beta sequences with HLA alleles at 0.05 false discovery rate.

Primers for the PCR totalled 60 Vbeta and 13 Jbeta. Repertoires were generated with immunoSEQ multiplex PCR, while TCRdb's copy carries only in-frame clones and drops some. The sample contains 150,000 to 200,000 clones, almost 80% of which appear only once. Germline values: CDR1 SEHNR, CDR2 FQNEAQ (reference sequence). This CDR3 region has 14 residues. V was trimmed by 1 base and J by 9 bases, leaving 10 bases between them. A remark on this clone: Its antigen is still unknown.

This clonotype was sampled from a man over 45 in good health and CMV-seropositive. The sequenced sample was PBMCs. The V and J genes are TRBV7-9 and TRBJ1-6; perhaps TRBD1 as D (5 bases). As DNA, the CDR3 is TGTGCCAGCAGCTTAGATCAGGGTAGTTCACCCCTCCACTTT. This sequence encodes CASSLDQGSSPLHF.